What follows are 9 T cell receptor beta chains derived from one specimen sequenced in a study of post-analysis software for immune sequencing data. Unique molecular identifiers were built into the TCR beta cDNA libraries. TCRdb called the PCR reads again in MiXCR, with one record for every CDR3 protein. The table has about 820,000 distinct CDR3 sequences, around 53% seen once; the top ten hold under 6%. Study findings and constraints: Relative to controls, patients had several TRBV segments at higher frequency, with TRBV5-6, TRBV5-1 and TRBV20-1 among these.

Their antigens are not known. Sequenced: blood. These receptors all stem from a girl aged 5-17 years with multiple sclerosis.

This clonotype occurred many times. The chain couples TRBV29-1 to TRBJ2-2; 7 bases are a match to TRBD1. Germline lookup yields CDR1 SQVTM and CDR2 ANQGSEA. The CDR3 consists of 15 residues. Germline trimming cut 2 bases from V and 2 bases from J; bases unmatched to any gene: 5. CDR3 residues: CSVEKTGVNTGELFF. Here the CDR3 DNA reads TGCAGCGTTGAAAAAACAGGGGTCAACACCGGGGAGCTGTTTTTT.

The V gene is TRBV5-1, the J gene TRBJ2-6; TRBD1 matches at 8 bases. CDR1 and CDR2 (germline): SGHRS, YFSETQ. The CDR3 contains 16 residues. After removal of 5 bases from V and 1 base from J, the junction contained 5 bases not matched to a gene. The CDR3 DNA reads TGCGCCAGCAGACCAGGGGGCGGGTCTGGGGCCAACGTCCTGACTTTC. It yields the protein CASRPGGGSGANVLTF.

The chain combines TRBV20-1 with TRBJ2-5; D is possibly TRBD2 (5 bases). With 0 bases removed from V and 6 bases from J, the gap between germline ends came to 14 bases. Germline assignment: CDR1 DFQATT and CDR2 SNEGSKA (reference sequence). CDR3 length equals 14 residues. In DNA form, the CDR3 reads TGCAGTGCTAGAGATCTCGGGGATCGGAAGACCCAGTACTTC. It codes for CSARDLGDRKTQYF.

This clonotype was seen only a few times. This rearrangement joins TRBV4-1 to TRBJ1-2; 9 bases line up with TRBD1. The CDR3 consists of 15 residues. Losses at the gene ends were 2 bases for V and 7 bases for J; bases not matched to a gene: 8. Germline CDR1 is MGHRA and CDR2 is YSYEKL. The CDR3, as DNA: TGCGCCAGCAGCCAATTGGACAGGGGCAGAGGTGGCTACACCTTC. As protein: CASSQLDRGRGGYTF.

As for this clonotype: Sequence at one end of the junction differs from germline and may be a read error. This chain connects TRBV20-1 to TRBJ2-3, with TRBD2 matching over 12 bases. This CDR3 is 17 amino acids long. CDR1 and CDR2 from the germline V gene are DFQATT and SNEGSKA (reference sequence). CDR3 residues: CNARALAGGPVEDTQYF. The DNA for the CDR3 is TGCAATGCTAGGGCGCTAGCGGGGGGGCCTGTGGAAGATACGCAGTATTTT.

There are a few counts of this clonotype. V gene TRBV5-5 combines with J gene TRBJ1-1; D not resolved. The CDR3 has 14 residues. Germline assignment: CDR1 SGHKS and CDR2 YYEKEE (reference sequence). Trimming pared 3 bases from V and 8 bases from J, leaving 17 bases between. The CDR3, as DNA: TGTGCCAGCAGCTGGAGTTCACGGGCCTTGGAAGCTTTCTTT. Translating gives CASSWSSRALEAFF. Supplemented by reference TRBV5-5 and TRBJ1-1, the full variable domain reads DAGVTQSPTHLIKTRGQQVTLRCSPISGHKSVSWYQQVLGQGPQFIFQYYEKEERGRGNFPDRFSARQFPNYSSELNVNALLLGDSALYLCASSWSSRALEAFFGQGTRLTVV.

There are a few counts of this clonotype. This CDR3 reads CASSLGSSGSEHNEQFF. DNA of the CDR3: TGTGCCAGCAGTTTGGGGTCTAGCGGGAGTGAGCACAATGAGCAGTTCTTC. The V call is TRBV12-3 or TRBV12-4, the J call TRBJ2-1; 10 nucleotides line up with TRBD2. The CDR3 extends over 17 amino acids. The trim removed 3 bases at V and 5 bases at J, leaving 10 bases unmatched.

The J gene is TRBJ2-3, the V gene TRBV3-1, with 7 bases identical to TRBD2. V gave up 0 bases and J gave up 0 bases; unmatched junction bases: 6. The CDR3 is 17 residues long. Germline V gives CDR1 LGHDT, CDR2 YNNKEL (reference sequence). CDR3 sequence: CASSQDIRGDSTDTQYF. CDR3 bases: TGTGCCAGCAGCCAAGATATACGGGGGGACAGCACAGATACGCAGTATTTT.

V is TRBV6-1 and J is TRBJ2-5, with TRBD1 identical over 8 bases. The CDR3 contains 16 residues. Germline V CDR1 and CDR2: MNHNS, SASEGT. J was trimmed by 0 bases and V by 5 bases; bases with no gene match: 8. The DNA of the CDR3 is TGTGCCAGCAGTTTTAGGACAGGGAAGTACCAAGAGACCCAGTACTTC. Protein product: CASSFRTGKYQETQYF.